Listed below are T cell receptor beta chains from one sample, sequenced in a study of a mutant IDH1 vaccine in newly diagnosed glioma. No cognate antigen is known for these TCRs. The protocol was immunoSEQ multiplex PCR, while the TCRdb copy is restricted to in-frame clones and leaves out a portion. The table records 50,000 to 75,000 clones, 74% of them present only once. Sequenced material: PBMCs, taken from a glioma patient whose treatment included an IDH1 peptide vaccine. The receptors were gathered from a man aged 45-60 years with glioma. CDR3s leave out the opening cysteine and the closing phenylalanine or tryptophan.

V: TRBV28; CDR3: ASSPVHYFATEAF
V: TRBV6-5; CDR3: ASSSRTGNYEQY
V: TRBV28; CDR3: ASSLTSGTDKGQPQH
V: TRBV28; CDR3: ASIPPRGEGYEQY
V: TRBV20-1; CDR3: SARGGEKLF
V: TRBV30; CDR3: AWSVPNTEAF
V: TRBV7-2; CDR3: ASSLVGQNTEAF
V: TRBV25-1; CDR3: ASSETQVLATEAF
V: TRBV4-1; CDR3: ASSQDSASKGDQPQH
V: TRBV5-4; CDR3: ASSPSGQGGEKLF
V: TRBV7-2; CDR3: ASSPGQASYNEQF
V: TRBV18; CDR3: ASSPKTENYGYT
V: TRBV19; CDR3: ASSRVGQGSYEQY
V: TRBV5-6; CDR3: ASSGGESTDTQY
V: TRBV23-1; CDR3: ASSHPTGLWGNQPQH
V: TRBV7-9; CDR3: ASSRTGGNSPLH
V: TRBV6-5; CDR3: ASGGGIGGEQY
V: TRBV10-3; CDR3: AISGGTDSNQPQH
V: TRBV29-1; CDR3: SAGQGYEQY
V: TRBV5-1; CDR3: ASTIRGTDDEQF
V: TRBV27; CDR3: ASSSRTENYGYT
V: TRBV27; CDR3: ASGHNQPQH
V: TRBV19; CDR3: ASTRRTTNTGELF
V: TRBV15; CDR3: ATSRDPAEQF
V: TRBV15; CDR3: ATSSGDGGSYEQY
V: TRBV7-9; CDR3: ASSLNTGYNEKLF
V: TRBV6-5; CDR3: ASSYDSNQPQH
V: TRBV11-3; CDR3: ASSLVGGNTGELF
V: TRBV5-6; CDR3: ASSSAGTDYNEQF
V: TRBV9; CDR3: ASSVTGGPNQPQH